The 13 T cell receptor beta chains in this list originate from one sample, sequenced in a study of brain T cells in children with intractable seizures. Profiled with immunoSEQ multiplex PCR; TCRdb holds only in-frame clones, not every one. The sample consists of over 95,000 clones, approximately 94% of them appearing once. Sequenced material: peripheral blood, taken at surgery. Receptor source: a boy younger than two with hemimegalencephaly and intractable seizures.

This clone was recorded only once. J is TRBJ2-7 and V is TRBV28, with 16 nucleotides matching TRBD2. The CDR3 is 18 residues long. Germline CDR1 and CDR2: MDHEN and SYDVKM. Trimming cost V 4 bases and J 2 bases; bases outside gene matches: 8. The CDR3 DNA reads as TGTGCCAGCAGTTCCCCGGGACTAGCGGGAGGGTCAACCTACGAGCAGTACTTC. Translating it yields CASSSPGLAGGSTYEQYF.

V is TRBV5-6 and J is TRBJ2-5; 7 bases map to TRBD1. V gave up 1 base and J gave up 3 bases; unmatched junction bases: 0. The CDR3 consists of 13 residues. Germline assignment: CDR1 SGHDT and CDR2 YYEEEE. CDR3: CASSLTGEETQYF. The CDR3 DNA reads as TGTGCCAGCAGCTTGACAGGGGAAGAGACCCAGTACTTC.

The chain employs TRBV5-1 and TRBJ2-3, with D hard to call. The CDR3 is made up of 15 amino acids. Deletions cut 1 base from V and 3 bases from J, with 12 bases between. Germline V gene lookup returns CDR1 SGHRS and CDR2 YFSETQ. CDR3 bases: TGCGCCAGCAGCTTGCCGGGCCCAGGAACAGATACGCAGTATTTT. It codes for CASSLPGPGTDTQYF.

V is TRBV7-6 and J is TRBJ2-3, with D perhaps matching TRBD2 (6 bases). V lost 5 bases, J lost 4 bases, and 16 bases lay in between. The CDR3 spans 15 residues. From germline, CDR1 is SGHVS and CDR2 FNYEAQ. CDR3 region: CASSAPGGVSDTQYF. The CDR3 nucleotides are TGTGCCAGCAGCGCCCCAGGAGGGGTGTCAGATACGCAGTATTTT.

This clone was observed a single time. CDR3 in DNA: TGTGCCAGCAGCTCGGGACTAGCGGGAGAGGCGAGGCGGGAGACCCAGTACTTC. Encoded protein: CASSSGLAGEARRETQYF. The rearrangement joins TRBV28 to TRBJ2-5; 14 bases align to TRBD2. This CDR3 spans 18 amino acids. V trimming: 6 bases; J trimming: 5 bases; junction bases outside the gene matches: 14. CDR1 is MDHEN and CDR2 is SYDVKM in the germline V gene.

The V call is TRBV11-3, the J call TRBJ2-1; 8 positions agree with TRBD2. Trimming at V came to 4 bases and at J to 2 bases, leaving 10 bases not matched to a gene. The length of the CDR3 is 17 residues. Germline CDR1 and CDR2: SGHNT and YENEEA. The CDR3 spells CASSSGLAGIAYNEQFF. CDR3 DNA: TGTGCCAGCAGCTCGGGCCTAGCGGGTATCGCCTACAATGAGCAGTTCTTC.

The chain recombines TRBV4-2 with TRBJ1-6, with 9 bases aligning to TRBD1. With V trimmed by 0 bases and J by 6 bases, 3 bases remained unmatched. This CDR3 region has 16 residues. The germline gives CDR1 LGHNA, CDR2 YNFKEQ. CDR3 DNA: TGTGCCAGCAGCCAAGATTCGGGACAGGGTAATTCACCCCTCCACTTT. Residues: CASSQDSGQGNSPLHF.

J is TRBJ1-3 and V is TRBV6-1; D perhaps matches TRBD1 (6 bases). The CDR3 sequence is 17 residues long. Trimming removed 4 bases at V and 1 base at J, with 17 bases between. Per the germline V gene, CDR1 is MNHNS and CDR2 is SASEGT. This CDR3 is CASSVYAGTPSGNTIYF. The DNA for the CDR3 is TGTGCCAGCAGTGTATACGCCGGGACACCTTCTGGAAACACCATATATTTT.

This clone was counted a single time. The rearrangement uses TRBV15 and TRBJ2-2, with TRBD2 matching over 11 bases. CDR1 is LNHNV and CDR2 is YYDKDF in the germline V gene (reference sequence). Trimming cost V 1 base and J 2 bases; bases outside gene matches: 9. CDR3 length equals 19 residues. The CDR3 spells CATSRALILAGGNTGELFF. CDR3 bases: TGTGCCACCAGCAGAGCCCTCATTCTAGCGGGAGGTAACACCGGGGAGCTGTTTTTT.

This chain's CDR3 is CASSFPYSYEQYF. CDR3 in DNA: TGTGCCAGCAGTTTTCCCTACTCCTACGAGCAGTACTTC. The gene calls are TRBV28 and TRBJ2-7; D remains unclear. Trimming removed 3 bases from V and 0 bases from J, with 6 bases in between. This CDR3 has 13 residues. Germline V lookup: CDR1 MDHEN, CDR2 SYDVKM. Together with reference TRBV28 and TRBJ2-7, the CDR3 gives the full variable domain: DVKVTQSSRYLVKRTGEKVFLECVQDMDHENMFWYRQDPGLGLRLIYFSYDVKMKEKGDIPEGYSVSREKKERFSLILESASTNQTSMYLCASSFPYSYEQYFGPGTRLTVT.

This rearrangement joins TRBV28 to TRBJ2-1; D perhaps matches TRBD1 (6 bases). The V gene's germline CDR1 is MDHEN and CDR2 SYDVKM. With 1 base removed from V and 1 base from J, the gap between germline ends came to 14 bases. CDR3 length: 17 residues. In DNA form, the CDR3 reads TGTGCCAGCAGTTTATTTGGTCAGGGGCCTTCCTACAATGAGCAGTTCTTC. The encoded protein is CASSLFGQGPSYNEQFF. Combining the CDR3 with reference TRBV28 and TRBJ2-1 gives the whole variable domain DVKVTQSSRYLVKRTGEKVFLECVQDMDHENMFWYRQDPGLGLRLIYFSYDVKMKEKGDIPEGYSVSREKKERFSLILESASTNQTSMYLCASSLFGQGPSYNEQFFGPGTRLTVL.

V usage is TRBV5-1 and J usage is TRBJ2-7, with a possible D match to TRBD1 (6 bases). CDR1 and CDR2 (germline): SGHRS, YFSETQ. V was pared by 3 bases and J by 10 bases, with 26 bases between. This CDR3 comprises 16 residues. DNA of the CDR3: TGCGCCAGCAGCTCCAGTCTACTTCCAGGGACAACAGATCAGTACTTC. Residues: CASSSSLLPGTTDQYF.

J is TRBJ2-3 and V is TRBV27; D uncertain. CDR1 MNHEY and CDR2 SMNVEV come from the germline V gene (reference sequence). The CDR3 is made up of 15 amino acids. Trimming shortened V by 4 bases and J by 6 bases, and 17 bases separated the two germline ends. The DNA for the CDR3 is TGTGCCAGCAGTTCTAACCTAATTCCGAGGGATACGCAGTATTTT. Translating gives CASSSNLIPRDTQYF.